The 10 T cell receptor beta chains given below trace back to one sample, sequenced in a study of blood T cell repertoires in COVID-19. Clones were sequenced by immunoSEQ multiplex PCR, and TCRdb holds only the in-frame ones, with some missing. This sample has 70,000 to 85,000 clones; around 90% occur once, and the top ten carry roughly a tenth. The sequencing input was peripheral blood. All receptors come from a human donor in a cohort sampled during active COVID-19.

The rearrangement uses TRBV3-1 (or the pseudogene TRBV3-2) and TRBJ2-3; a weak D match, TRBD1 (5 bases). From germline, CDR1 is LGHDT and CDR2 YNNKEL (reference sequence). The V gene lost 5 bases and the J gene lost 6 bases, with 15 bases spanning the gap. This CDR3 spans 14 amino acids. For the CDR3, the DNA is TGTGCCAGCAGCTTTGCGGACACAGACGATACGCAGTATTTT. It yields the protein CASSFADTDDTQYF.

This chain joins TRBV18 and TRBJ2-7; 7 nucleotides match TRBD2. Per germline, CDR1 KGHSH and CDR2 LQKENI. The CDR3 spans 14 residues. The trim removed 5 bases at V and 9 bases at J, leaving 13 bases unmatched. DNA for the CDR3: TGTGCCAGCTCAGCCACATTGACTAGCACGACGCAGTACTTC. Encoded protein: CASSATLTSTTQYF.

This chain joins TRBV24-1 and TRBJ1-5; 7 bases fit TRBD1. The CDR3 covers 14 residues. With 4 bases clipped from V and 6 bases from J, the junction kept 5 bases outside the gene matches. CDR1 is KGHDR, CDR2 SFDVKD, per germline. As DNA, the CDR3 is TGTGCCACCAGTGAAGGGGGCGCGGCTCAGCCCCAGCATTTT. Translated, it gives CATSEGGAAQPQHF.

The rearrangement joins TRBV11-3 to TRBJ2-3, with D tentatively TRBD2 (6 bases). The germline V gene has CDR1 SGHNT and CDR2 YENEEA. The CDR3 extends over 15 amino acids. Trimming pared 0 bases from V and 6 bases from J, leaving 13 bases between. The CDR3 DNA is TGTGCCAGCAGCTTAGACTTTGGAGGGAGGGATACGCAGTATTTT. It encodes CASSLDFGGRDTQYF.

The V and J genes are TRBV27 and TRBJ2-7, with D possibly being TRBD1 (5 bases). CDR3 size: 14 residues. V lost 2 bases, J lost 3 bases, and 11 bases lay in between. The germline gives CDR1 MNHEY, CDR2 SMNVEV (reference sequence). The CDR3 DNA follows: TGTGCCAGCAGTTTAGATAGTACAGGCTACGAGCAGTACTTC. Residues: CASSLDSTGYEQYF.

The rearrangement joins TRBV6-5 to TRBJ1-5; D gene ambiguous. V gave up 2 bases and J gave up 6 bases, with 11 bases separating them. CDR1 and CDR2 from the germline V gene are MNHEY and SVGAGI. This CDR3 region has 14 residues. The CDR3 coding sequence is TGTGCCAGCAGTTACGTCGGGTTGGGTCAGCCCCAGCATTTT. It yields the protein CASSYVGLGQPQHF.

This clone was recorded once. V usage is TRBV2 and J usage is TRBJ2-7; 7 positions match TRBD2. There are 14 residues in the CDR3. Germline V lookup: CDR1 SNHLY, CDR2 FYNNEI. V shed 6 bases and J 3 bases; nucleotides not matched to a gene: 8. This CDR3 is CASRGPGLYYEQYF. CDR3 in DNA: TGTGCCAGCAGAGGACCGGGACTATACTACGAGCAGTACTTC.

The chain links TRBV10-3 to TRBJ1-6; 7 nucleotides match TRBD1. The germline gives CDR1 ENHRY, CDR2 SYGVKD. The CDR3 covers 14 residues. With V trimmed by 6 bases and J by 6 bases, 5 bases remained unmatched. The CDR3 protein is CAIRRGQINSPLHF. In DNA form, the CDR3 reads TGTGCCATCAGGAGGGGACAGATTAATTCACCCCTCCACTTT.

This sequence joins TRBV9 and TRBJ2-7; 10 nucleotides match TRBD2. V trimming: 0 bases; J trimming: 2 bases; junction bases outside the gene matches: 2. Germline V gene sequence: CDR1 SGDLS, CDR2 YYNGEE. The CDR3 is 15 amino acids. The CDR3 spells CASSVAGTSAYEQYF. The CDR3 coding sequence is TGTGCCAGCAGCGTAGCTGGGACTAGCGCCTACGAGCAGTACTTC.

J is TRBJ2-3 and V is TRBV19; 11 bases are shared with TRBD1. Trimming cost V 4 bases and J 4 bases; bases outside gene matches: 22. The CDR3 runs to 21 residues. Germline CDR1 LNHDA, CDR2 SQIVND (reference sequence). CDR3 in DNA: TGTGCCAGTAGTAAATATCCGGGACAGGGGGGATCTACGTCAATTGCAGATACGCAGTATTTT. It translates to CASSKYPGQGGSTSIADTQYF.